This T cell receptor (beta chain) was identified in a study of control samples from healthy donors and cancer patients. Only in-frame clones appear in the TCRdb table, and some are missing; sequencing was by immunoSEQ multiplex PCR. The sample has around 180,000 clones; 85% to 90% are singletons. The sample comprised blood. This receptor was identified in a woman aged 25 to 39 in good health.

DNA for the CDR3: TGTGCCAGCAGCCGCCGGGCCAGTGGCAGCTCCTACAATGAGCAGTTCTTC. This encodes CASSRRASGSSYNEQFF. This chain connects TRBV7-8 to TRBJ2-1; D not certain. CDR1 SGHVS and CDR2 FQNEAQ come from the germline V gene. The CDR3 is 17 amino acids. Trimming left V 5 bases short and J 0 bases short, with 17 bases between.